Presented here are 27 T cell receptor beta chains from one specimen sequenced in a study of CD8+ T cells in alopecia areata. RNA, once extracted, was reverse transcribed into cDNA for use as the sequencing template. Clones were read by immunoSEQ multiplex PCR, and TCRdb kept only the in-frame ones, dropping some. Among about 210,000 clones listed, around three fifths were seen once. This sample's treatment: oral pan-JAK inhibitor, 5-10 mg twice daily. This specimen was CD4+ T cells sorted from blood, taken at week 4, from a patient treated with tofacitinib. Receptors originate from a human donor with alopecia areata.

This chain joins TRBV7-2 and TRBJ1-5, with D unresolved. This CDR3 comprises 14 residues. Germline assignment: CDR1 SGHTA and CDR2 FQGNSA. V lost 1 base to trimming and J lost 6 bases, with 10 bases between them. CDR3 loop: CASSLGRGGQPQHF. As DNA, the CDR3 is TGTGCCAGCAGCTTAGGTCGGGGAGGTCAGCCCCAGCATTTT.

The chain uses TRBV29-1 and TRBJ2-3; 13 bases line up with TRBD2. J gave up 4 bases and V 4 bases, and 2 bases lay outside the gene matches. There are 14 residues in the CDR3. From germline, CDR1 is SQVTM and CDR2 ANQGSEA. This CDR3 is CSVGTSGGSDTQYF. The DNA of the CDR3 is TGCAGCGTTGGGACTAGCGGGGGATCAGATACGCAGTATTTT.

This clone was observed a handful of times. Other DNA sequences from this sample encode an identical CDR3 as well. The chain links TRBV5-1 to TRBJ2-3; tentatively, D is TRBD2 (6 bases). Germline V CDR1 and CDR2: SGHRS, YFSETQ. The CDR3 contains 14 residues. V lost 0 bases to trimming and J lost 1 base, with 6 bases between them. The CDR3 bases are TGCGCCAGCAGCTTGGCGGGGGGCACAGATACGCAGTATTTT. Translated, it gives CASSLAGGTDTQYF. Together with reference TRBV5-1 and TRBJ2-3, the CDR3 gives the full variable domain: KAGVTQTPRYLIKTRGQQVTLSCSPISGHRSVSWYQQTPGQGLQFLFEYFSETQRNKGNFPGRFSGRQFSNSRSEMNVSTLELGDSALYLCASSLAGGTDTQYFGPGTRLTVL.

In its sample, this clone was seen a few times. The chain joins TRBV5-1 to TRBJ2-7, with D maybe TRBD2 (5 bases). V lost 2 bases to trimming and J lost 5 bases, with 14 bases between them. The CDR3 has 14 amino acids. Germline CDR1 is SGHRS and CDR2 is YFSETQ. The CDR3 reads CASSFSSGSDEQYF. The CDR3 region has the DNA TGCGCCAGCAGCTTCTCTTCGGGTAGCGACGAGCAGTACTTC.

The V call is TRBV7-2, the J call TRBJ1-1; D is undetermined. Looked up from germline, CDR1 is SGHTA and CDR2 is FQGNSA. The length of the CDR3 is 15 residues. Trimming shortened V by 0 bases and J by 0 bases, and 8 bases separated the two germline ends. In DNA, the CDR3 is TGTGCCAGCAGCTTAGCCCTGGGGATGAACACTGAAGCTTTCTTT. Translating gives CASSLALGMNTEAFF. The variable domain in full, with the rest retrieved from reference TRBV7-2 and TRBJ1-1, is GAGVSQSPSNKVTEKGKDVELRCDPISGHTALYWYRQSLGQGLEFLIYFQGNSAPDKSGLPSDRFSAERTGGSVSTLTIQRTQQEDSAVYLCASSLALGMNTEAFFGQGTRLTVV.

This rearrangement joins TRBV5-6 to TRBJ1-1, with D possibly being TRBD1 (5 bases). Looked up from germline, CDR1 is SGHDT and CDR2 is YYEEEE. The CDR3 is made up of 17 amino acids. Trimming stripped 3 bases from V and 0 bases from J, with 18 bases between. The CDR3 bases are TGTGCCAGCAGCTCCCTCAGGGCCTACTACATGAACACTGAAGCTTTCTTT. It translates to CASSSLRAYYMNTEAFF. Using reference TRBV5-6 and TRBJ1-1 for the parts outside the CDR3, the full variable domain is DAGVTQSPTHLIKTRGQQVTLRCSPKSGHDTVSWYQQALGQGPQFIFQYYEEEERQRGNFPDRFSGHQFPNYSSELNVNALLLGDSALYLCASSSLRAYYMNTEAFFGQGTRLTVV.

This chain joins TRBV29-1 and TRBJ1-3; no definite D call. Germline V gives CDR1 SQVTM, CDR2 ANQGSEA. V dropped 4 bases and J dropped 4 bases, with 5 bases sitting between them. The CDR3 covers 11 residues. This CDR3 is CSVVVGNTIYF. CDR3 nucleotides: TGCAGCGTTGTAGTCGGAAACACCATATATTTT. The full variable domain, rest sourced from reference TRBV29-1 and TRBJ1-3, is SAVISQKPSRDICQRGTSLTIQCQVDSQVTMMFWYRQQPGQSLTLIATANQGSEATYESGFVIDKFPISRPNLTFSTLTVSNMSPEDSSIYLCSVVVGNTIYFGEGSWLTVV.

The J gene is TRBJ2-7, the V gene TRBV10-3; TRBD1 agrees at 9 bases. CDR3 length: 15 residues. J lost 2 bases, V lost 5 bases, and 7 bases had no gene match. Germline CDR1 reads ENHRY; CDR2 reads SYGVKD. This chain's CDR3 is CAISPGTGQTYEQYF. In DNA, the CDR3 is TGTGCCATCAGTCCCGGGACAGGGCAAACCTACGAGCAGTACTTC.

V and J are TRBV6-5 and TRBJ2-5; TRBD1 might be the D (6 bases). The CDR3 extends over 14 amino acids. Germline V CDR1 and CDR2: MNHEY, SVGAGI. Trimming took off 2 bases at V and 1 base at J, with 8 bases between the two ends. This chain's CDR3 is CASSYRGIQETQYF. The CDR3 region has the DNA TGTGCCAGCAGTTACAGGGGGATCCAAGAGACCCAGTACTTC.

The gene calls are TRBV5-1 and TRBJ2-7; unclear D gene. Trimming took off 0 bases at V and 0 bases at J, with 7 bases between the two ends. The CDR3 runs 14 residues. CDR1 and CDR2 from the germline V gene are SGHRS and YFSETQ. The CDR3 is CASSLEGFSYEQYF. CDR3 DNA sequence: TGCGCCAGCAGCTTGGAAGGGTTCTCCTACGAGCAGTACTTC.

V is TRBV7-2 and J is TRBJ2-5; D might be TRBD2 (6 bases). The CDR3 spans 15 residues. The V end lost 4 bases, the J end lost 1 base, and 13 bases lay between the germline ends. Germline V CDR1 and CDR2: SGHTA, FQGNSA. CDR3 protein: CASSSPGTLQETQYF. Here the CDR3 DNA reads TGTGCCAGCAGCTCCCCCGGGACTCTCCAAGAGACCCAGTACTTC.

The chain uses TRBV19 and TRBJ2-2, with D perhaps assigned TRBD1 or TRBD2 (6 bases each). CDR3 size: 15 residues. Germline-derived CDR1 and CDR2 are LNHDA and SQIVND (reference sequence). V was cut by 4 bases and J by 4 bases, with 13 bases left in between. The CDR3 is CASSTGDRRTGELFF. CDR3 bases: TGTGCCAGTAGTACGGGAGACAGGCGCACCGGGGAGCTGTTTTTT.

The gene calls are TRBV4-2 and TRBJ2-7; 12 bases match TRBD2. V shed 0 bases and J 4 bases; nucleotides not matched to a gene: 4. Germline-derived CDR1 and CDR2 are LGHNA and YNFKEQ. The CDR3 consists of 16 residues. The CDR3 reads CASSQDTSGGRYEQYF. Here the CDR3 DNA reads TGTGCCAGCAGCCAAGACACTAGCGGGGGGAGATACGAGCAGTACTTC.

The rearrangement links TRBV19 to TRBJ2-5, with no clear D. The ends were cut back, 5 bases at V and 7 bases at J, with 11 bases in the middle. This CDR3 spans 12 amino acids. Looked up from germline, CDR1 is LNHDA and CDR2 is SQIVND (reference sequence). CDR3 in amino acids: CASSPTRGTQYF. CDR3 bases: TGTGCCAGTAGTCCCACCCGCGGGACCCAGTACTTC.

V usage is TRBV29-1 and J usage is TRBJ2-2; 9 positions agree with TRBD1. Unmatched junction bases numbered 5, after V lost 8 bases and J lost 4 bases. The CDR3 covers 13 residues. Germline V CDR1 and CDR2: SQVTM, ANQGSEA. CDR3 coding DNA: TGCAGCTTCGGGACAGGGCTCACCGGGGAGCTGTTTTTT. Encoded protein: CSFGTGLTGELFF.

This clone was counted between two and nine times. The CDR3 DNA follows: TGCGCCAGCAGCTTTCGATCCAGCGGCAATGAGCAGTTCTTC. Protein sequence: CASSFRSSGNEQFF. V and J are TRBV5-1 and TRBJ2-1, with a weak D call TRBD2 (5 bases). The CDR3 is 14 residues long. Trimming pared 2 bases from V and 6 bases from J, leaving 12 bases between. Germline CDR1 is SGHRS and CDR2 is YFSETQ. Based on the CDR3 plus reference TRBV5-1 and TRBJ2-1, the full variable domain is KAGVTQTPRYLIKTRGQQVTLSCSPISGHRSVSWYQQTPGQGLQFLFEYFSETQRNKGNFPGRFSGRQFSNSRSEMNVSTLELGDSALYLCASSFRSSGNEQFFGPGTRLTVL.

This chain uses TRBV25-1 with TRBJ2-3; D might be TRBD1 (6 bases). V was shortened by 4 bases and J by 6 bases, with 8 bases between the two germline ends. Germline V gene sequence: CDR1 MGHDK, CDR2 SYGVNS. The CDR3 loop spans 12 amino acids. The DNA of the CDR3 is TGTGCCAGCAGTGGGGGGCTTGATACGCAGTATTTT. Translated, it gives CASSGGLDTQYF.

J is TRBJ2-5 and V is TRBV5-1; 13 bases are shared with TRBD2. Germline V gene sequence: CDR1 SGHRS, CDR2 YFSETQ. J was trimmed by 4 bases and V by 3 bases; bases with no gene match: 9. The CDR3 has 17 residues. The DNA of the CDR3 is TGCGCCAGCAGCTGGACTAGCGGGGGCCCGCTAGGAGAGACCCAGTACTTC. As protein: CASSWTSGGPLGETQYF.

The chain links TRBV29-1 to TRBJ2-1; TRBD2 might be the D (6 bases). Per the germline V gene, CDR1 is SQVTM and CDR2 is ANQGSEA. The CDR3 extends over 11 amino acids. V lost 5 bases and J 9 bases, leaving 11 bases between the germline ends. CDR3 nucleotides: TGCAGCGTTATGAGGGGAGGTGAGCAGTTCTTC. Translated: CSVMRGGEQFF.

The chain has TRBV5-1 and TRBJ2-2; 11 nucleotides agree with TRBD2. CDR1 SGHRS and CDR2 YFSETQ come from the germline V gene. The length of the CDR3 is 15 residues. Losses at the gene ends were 3 bases for V and 7 bases for J; bases not matched to a gene: 5. CDR3 DNA: TGCGCCAGCAGCTCCGGACTAGCGGGTTACGGGGAGCTGTTTTTT. Its translation: CASSSGLAGYGELFF.

Details on this clone: This specimen includes other DNA sequences encoding the same CDR3. The rearrangement links TRBV29-1 to TRBJ2-7; tentative D call: TRBD1 (6 bases). The V end was cut by 6 bases, the J end by 1 base, with 10 bases between. The CDR3 spans 12 residues. Germline assignment: CDR1 SQVTM and CDR2 ANQGSEA. CDR3 sequence reads: CSVAQGSYEQYF. CDR3 DNA: TGCAGCGTGGCCCAGGGGTCCTACGAGCAGTACTTC.

The chain uses TRBV7-9 and TRBJ1-6, with D uncertain. Germline values: CDR1 SEHNR, CDR2 FQNEAQ (reference sequence). The CDR3 has 15 amino acids. V was pared by 5 bases and J by 7 bases, with 15 bases between. DNA for the CDR3: TGTGCCAGCAGCATACGTGGATCACGGAATTCACCCCTCCACTTT. Translation gives CASSIRGSRNSPLHF.

The chain recombines TRBV5-1 with TRBJ2-5; 8 nucleotides line up with TRBD2. Germline V gives CDR1 SGHRS, CDR2 YFSETQ. The J segment lost 4 bases and the V segment lost 3 bases, leaving 5 bases of the junction unmatched. The CDR3 is 14 residues long. The DNA of the CDR3 is TGCGCCAGCAGCTCGACTAGCGTTGGAGAGACCCAGTACTTC. It is translated as CASSSTSVGETQYF.

The gene calls are TRBV5-5 and TRBJ1-1; unclear D gene. This CDR3 is built from 15 residues. Deletions cut 3 bases from V and 0 bases from J, with 12 bases between. CDR1 and CDR2 from the germline V gene are SGHKS and YYEKEE (reference sequence). CDR3 nucleotide sequence: TGTGCCAGCAGCTCGGAGGTCAAGATGAACACTGAAGCTTTCTTT. It is translated as CASSSEVKMNTEAFF. The full variable domain, in which reference TRBV5-5 and TRBJ1-1 provide the parts outside the CDR3, is DAGVTQSPTHLIKTRGQQVTLRCSPISGHKSVSWYQQVLGQGPQFIFQYYEKEERGRGNFPDRFSARQFPNYSSELNVNALLLGDSALYLCASSSEVKMNTEAFFGQGTRLTVV.

The chain recombines TRBV5-1 with TRBJ1-1; the D gene is possibly TRBD1 (5 bases). This CDR3 spans 11 amino acids. From germline, CDR1 is SGHRS and CDR2 YFSETQ. V was shortened by 2 bases and J by 10 bases, with 9 bases between the two germline ends. CDR3 DNA: TGCGCCAGCAGCTTTAGCGGGGGAGCTTTCTTT. Residues: CASSFSGGAFF.

The chain combines TRBV27 with TRBJ2-5; 8 bases map to TRBD2. CDR1 MNHEY and CDR2 SMNVEV come from the germline V gene (reference sequence). V gave up 3 bases and J gave up 6 bases; unmatched junction bases: 6. The CDR3 extends over 14 amino acids. CDR3 in DNA: TGTGCCAGCAGTTTCCAGCGGGGGCAGAAGACCCAGTACTTC. Encoded protein: CASSFQRGQKTQYF.

The V gene is TRBV7-9, the J gene TRBJ2-7; D is unclear. The V end lost 5 bases, the J end lost 3 bases, and 8 bases lay between the germline ends. CDR3 length: 12 residues. Germline CDR1 is SEHNR and CDR2 is FQNEAQ (reference sequence). The DNA of the CDR3 is TGTGCCAGCAGCAGGGAAATCTACGAGCAGTACTTC. Translation gives CASSREIYEQYF. The full variable domain, completed using reference TRBV7-9 and TRBJ2-7, is DTGVSQNPRHKITKRGQNVTFRCDPISEHNRLYWYRQTLGQGPEFLTYFQNEAQLEKSRLLSDRFSAERPKGSFSTLEIQRTEQGDSAMYLCASSREIYEQYFGPGTRLTVT.